The rows below give T cell receptor beta chains drawn from one sample of a study of CD8+CD57+ T cells in acquired aplastic anemia. TCRdb processed the reads anew with MiXCR; each CDR3 protein has one entry. The table has about 180,000 distinct CDR3 sequences, less than 60% seen once. Specimen: sorted CD4+, CD8+, or CD8+CD57+ T cells (not recorded which) from PBMCs. The origin of the receptors is a human donor with aplastic anemia. CDR3s include the opening cysteine and the closing phenylalanine or tryptophan. The D gene is left open where the match is weak. The size entry is marked missing in some rows and otherwise reads once, few, many or a size class.

TRBD1 | TRBJ1-5 | 13 | - | TRBV20-1 | CSALGQVNQPQHF | TGCAGTGCCCTGGGACAGGTAAACCAGCCCCAGCATTTT
TRBD2 | TRBJ2-7 | 14 | many | TRBV11-2 | CASSLQGGRDEQYF | TGTGCCAGCAGCTTACAGGGAGGGAGGGACGAGCAGTACTTC
TRBD2 | TRBJ2-3 | 16 | many | TRBV9 | CASSVALAGGGDTQYF | TGTGCCAGCAGCGTAGCTCTAGCGGGGGGGGGAGATACGCAGTATTTT
- | TRBJ1-2 | 17 | - | TRBV6-1 | CASRLTGTALLEGGYTF | TGTGCCAGCAGGCTTACCGGGACGGCGCTTCTAGAGGGTGGCTACACCTTC
TRBD1 | TRBJ2-7 | 16 | many | TRBV20-1 | CSAPTRDRAGSYEQYF | TGCAGTGCTCCGACCCGGGACAGGGCTGGCTCCTACGAGCAGTACTTC
TRBD1 | TRBJ1-2 | 14 | many | TRBV2 | CASSAGTGGYGYTF | TGTGCCAGCAGCGCAGGGACAGGGGGCTATGGCTACACCTTC
- | TRBJ2-7 | 12 | few | TRBV20-1 | CSASGPGREQYF | TGCAGTGCTAGTGGTCCGGGTCGCGAGCAGTACTTC
- | TRBJ2-7 | 14 | once | TRBV24-1 | CATSQSGPGGEQYF | TGTGCCACCAGTCAATCGGGACCCGGTGGGGAGCAGTACTTC
- | TRBJ1-1 | 15 | many | TRBV7-9 | CASSLLSGGGTEAFF | TGTGCCAGCAGCTTATTATCCGGGGGTGGGACTGAAGCTTTCTTT
- | TRBJ1-1 | 13 | many | TRBV10-3 | CAITRTANTEAFF | TGTGCCATCACCAGGACAGCGAACACTGAAGCTTTCTTT
- | TRBJ2-7 | 13 | - | TRBV10-3 | CASSRVNSYEQYF | TGTGCCAGCAGTAGGGTAAATAGCTACGAGCAGTACTTC
- | TRBJ2-1 | 17 | - | TRBV20-1 | CSAEVKLGQGHYNEQFF | TGCAGTGCCGAGGTTAAATTGGGCCAGGGCCACTACAATGAGCAGTTCTTC
- | TRBJ1-1 | 14 | many | TRBV4-2 | CASSPVGGDTEAFF | TGTGCCAGCAGCCCGGTCGGGGGAGACACTGAAGCTTTCTTT
- | TRBJ1-2 | 15 | - | TRBV10-1 | CASSATELSCYGYTF | TGCGCCAGCAGTGCTACAGAGTTATCCTGCTATGGCTACACCTTC
TRBD1 | TRBJ1-6 | 16 | - | TRBV10-3 | CAISDSAGGRGSPLHF | TGTGCCATCAGTGATTCCGCAGGGGGCCGCGGTTCACCCCTCCACTTT
- | TRBJ2-7 | 15 | - | TRBV25-1 | CASSEYLQGDYEQYF | TGTGCCAGCAGTGAATATCTGCAGGGCGACTACGAGCAGTACTTC
- | TRBJ1-3 | 10 | once | TRBV7-8 | CASSLAGVYF | TGTGCCAGCAGCTTAGCGGGAGTATATTTT
TRBD1 | TRBJ1-6 | 16 | many | TRBV19 | CASSTTGQGGNSPLHF | TGTGCCAGTAGTACCACCGGACAGGGAGGTAATTCACCCCTCCACTTT
TRBD1 | TRBJ1-5 | 14 | many | TRBV2 | CASTGQPSNQPQHF | TGTGCCAGCACGGGACAGCCAAGCAATCAGCCCCAGCATTTT
- | TRBJ1-1 | 15 | - | TRBV9 | CASSELQGPNTEAFF | TGTGCCAGCAGCGAATTACAGGGACCAAACACTGAAGCTTTCTTT
TRBD1 | TRBJ2-2 | 16 | - | TRBV9 | CASSLNLDRATGELFF | TGTGCCAGCAGCCTTAACCTGGACAGGGCCACCGGGGAGCTGTTTTTT
- | TRBJ2-7 | 14 | once | TRBV10-1 | CASSGPATSYEQYF | TGCGCCAGCAGTGGGCCAGCGACCTCCTACGAGCAGTACTTC
- | TRBJ1-1 | 16 | - | TRBV15 | CATSGAPLGPNTEAFF | TGTGCCACCAGCGGGGCCCCGCTTGGTCCGAACACTGAAGCTTTCTTT
- | TRBJ2-5 | 16 | many | TRBV9 | CASSVGGGVRGETQYF | TGTGCCAGCAGCGTGGGGGGCGGGGTCCGGGGAGAGACCCAGTACTTC
TRBD1 | TRBJ2-5 | 13 | once | TRBV7-7 | CASRQQGQETQYF | TGTGCCAGCAGACAACAGGGGCAAGAGACCCAGTACTTC
- | TRBJ2-5 | 12 | - | TRBV2 | CASRGYQETQYF | TGTGCCAGCAGGGGGTACCAAGAGACCCAGTACTTC
TRBD1 | TRBJ2-7 | 14 | - | TRBV29-1 | CSVGFGQGADEQYF | TGCAGCGTTGGATTCGGACAGGGGGCTGACGAGCAGTACTTC
- | TRBJ2-1 | 15 | few | TRBV6-1 | CASRVSLGSYNEQFF | TGTGCCAGCAGAGTTAGTTTGGGCTCCTACAATGAGCAGTTCTTC
TRBD1 | TRBJ1-2 | 14 | many | TRBV12-3/TRBV12-4 | CASSTGGGNYGYTF | TGTGCCAGCAGTACAGGGGGGGGGAACTATGGCTACACCTTC
TRBD1 | TRBJ2-1 | 14 | - | TRBV27 | CASSRQGANNEQFF | TGTGCCAGCAGTAGACAGGGGGCGAACAATGAGCAGTTCTTC
- | TRBJ1-2 | 17 | many | TRBV11-1 | CASSLELNSGVSRGYTF | TGTGCCAGCAGCTTAGAACTAAATTCCGGGGTCAGTAGAGGCTACACCTTC
- | TRBJ2-3 | 16 | many | TRBV24-1 | CATSPSGTQHTDTQYF | TGTGCCACCTCCCCTTCCGGGACACAACACACAGATACGCAGTATTTT
- | TRBJ1-1 | 13 | - | TRBV7-9 | CASSFLENTEAFF | TGTGCCAGCAGCTTTTTGGAGAACACTGAAGCTTTCTTT
TRBD1 | TRBJ2-5 | 15 | many | TRBV12-3/TRBV12-4 | CASRLGQGYQETQYF | TGTGCCAGCAGGCTAGGACAGGGGTACCAAGAGACCCAGTACTTC
TRBD2 | TRBJ2-1 | 17 | once | TRBV24-1 | CATSDSASGGSCNEQFF | TGTGCCACCAGTGATTCTGCTAGCGGGGGCTCCTGCAATGAGCAGTTCTTC
TRBD1 | TRBJ2-7 | 15 | many | TRBV19 | CASSDRDRGSYEQYF | TGTGCCAGTAGCGACCGGGACAGGGGTTCCTACGAGCAGTACTTC
- | TRBJ1-1 | 14 | many | TRBV12-3/TRBV12-4 | CASSLRHENTEAFF | TGTGCCAGCAGTTTAAGGCACGAGAACACTGAAGCTTTCTTT
- | TRBJ2-3 | 15 | many | TRBV20-1 | CSASSGGPGADTQYF | TGCAGTGCTAGTAGTGGGGGCCCCGGCGCAGATACGCAGTATTTT
- | TRBJ2-7 | 17 | - | TRBV20-1 | CSARAGGPDLSSYEQYF | TGCAGTGCTAGAGCCGGGGGGCCGGACCTCAGCTCCTACGAGCAGTACTTC
- | TRBJ1-1 | 14 | few | TRBV7-9 | CASRTTGRNTEAFF | TGTGCCAGCAGGACAACAGGGCGAAACACTGAAGCTTTCTTT
- | TRBJ2-1 | 13 | - | TRBV24-1 | CATSARRGDEQFF | TGTGCCACCAGTGCCCGGAGGGGCGATGAGCAGTTCTTC
- | TRBJ1-2 | 16 | - | TRBV5-6 | CASSPLGHLQSYGYTF | TGTGCCAGCAGCCCCCTGGGTCATCTCCAAAGCTATGGCTACACCTTC
- | TRBJ1-5 | 14 | once | TRBV6-5 | CASSYGGYNQPQHF | TGTGCCAGCAGTTACGGCGGCTACAATCAGCCCCAGCATTTT
- | TRBJ1-4 | 15 | few | TRBV6-2/TRBV6-3 | CASSYARGGNEKLFF | TGTGCCAGCAGTTACGCCCGGGGGGGTAATGAAAAACTGTTTTTT
- | TRBJ1-5 | 13 | - | TRBV14 | CASSQGERQPQHF | TGTGCCAGCAGCCAAGGGGAGCGGCAGCCCCAGCATTTT
TRBD1 | TRBJ1-1 | 15 | many | TRBV2 | CASSLTGTGWTEAFF | TGTGCCAGCAGCCTTACCGGGACAGGTTGGACTGAAGCTTTCTTT
- | TRBJ2-7 | 15 | - | TRBV9 | CASSVERETTYEQYF | TGTGCCAGCAGCGTGGAACGGGAGACCACCTACGAGCAGTACTTC
- | TRBJ1-6 | 12 | many | TRBV11-3 | CASRGGNSPLHF | TGTGCCAGCAGAGGTGGGAATTCACCCCTCCACTTT
- | TRBJ1-2 | 13 | many | TRBV7-2 | CASSPHRAGGYTF | TGTGCCAGCAGCCCGCACAGGGCAGGAGGCTACACCTTC
- | TRBJ2-7 | 14 | - | TRBV15 | CATSRDLGPYEQYF | TGTGCCACCAGCAGAGATCTGGGACCCTACGAGCAGTACTTC
TRBD1 | TRBJ1-1 | 15 | many | TRBV7-9 | CASRHRTGVETEAFF | TGTGCCAGCAGACATAGGACAGGGGTAGAGACTGAAGCTTTCTTT
TRBD1 | TRBJ1-2 | 17 | - | TRBV4-1 | CASSQDVGQGAVGGYTF | TGCGCCAGCAGCCAAGATGTAGGACAGGGAGCAGTGGGAGGCTACACCTTC
TRBD1 | TRBJ2-7 | 14 | - | TRBV5-4 | CASSLRQGSYEQYF | TGTGCCAGCAGCTTGAGACAGGGCTCGTACGAGCAGTACTTC